These T cell receptor beta chains were read from a single sample in a study of response to subunit inactivated influenza vaccine. MiXCR, applied by TCRdb to the RT-PCR reads, yields one record per CDR3 protein. This table has about 780,000 distinct CDR3 sequences, less than 20% appearing once. The sample in question was PBMCs from blood, obtained 5 days after vaccination. The receptors here all came from a man aged 45 to 65 who received an inactivated influenza vaccine. The CDR3 runs from the conserved cysteine through the conserved F or W. The D gene is left open where the match is weak. A row's size may be missing; if present it is once, few, many or a size class.

>TRBJ2-7|TRBD2|TRBV5-1|18|-
TGCGCCAGCAGCTTGGGTCCCCGGACTAGCGCCTATTCCTACGAGCAGTACTTC
CASSLGPRTSAYSYEQYF
>TRBJ2-1|-|TRBV5-1|16|few
TGCGCCAGCAGACCCCGGGCAGGCGTCACTTACAATGAGCAGTTCTTC
CASRPRAGVTYNEQFF
>TRBJ2-3|TRBD2|TRBV4-1|16|few
TGCGCCAGCAGCCAGGTTAGCGGGGGCCTTGGAGAGACGCAGTATTTT
CASSQVSGGLGETQYF
>TRBJ2-1|TRBD2|TRBV15|13|many
TGTGCCACCGGAGCGGGATTCTACAATGAGCAGTTCTTC
CATGAGFYNEQFF
>TRBJ1-1|-|TRBV27|15|-
TGTGCCAGCACCCCCTCGACGGGAGGATCCACTGAAGCTTTCTTT
CASTPSTGGSTEAFF
>TRBJ2-2|TRBD2|TRBV6-2/TRBV6-3|15|-
TGTGCCAGCAGGCAGAAGGGACTAGATGGCGGGGAGCTGTTTTTT
CASRQKGLDGGELFF
>TRBJ2-5|-|TRBV12-3/TRBV12-4|14|-
TGTGCCAGCAGTTTAGACCGGACGGGGGAGACCCAGTACTTC
CASSLDRTGETQYF
>TRBJ1-6|-|TRBV5-1|13|-
TGCGCCAGCAGCTTGGACAGCAATTCACCCCTCCACTTT
CASSLDSNSPLHF
>TRBJ2-1|-|TRBV15|14|many
TGTGCCACCAGCAGAGTGGGGGAGAGGAATGAGCAGTTCTTC
CATSRVGERNEQFF
>TRBJ2-7|TRBD1|TRBV6-1|14|-
TGTGCCAGCACGGGACAGGGGAGCTCCTACGAGCAGTACTTC
CASTGQGSSYEQYF
>TRBJ2-7|-|TRBV4-3|15|many
TGCGCCAGCAGCCAAGATCTCCAGGGATGGGGCGAGCAGTACTTC
CASSQDLQGWGEQYF
>TRBJ1-6|TRBD1|TRBV20-1|12|-
TGCAGTGCTTGGGACAGGGATTCACCCCTCCACTTT
CSAWDRDSPLHF
>TRBJ2-1|-|TRBV11-1|18|few
TGTGCCAGCAGCTTTATCAGTGTTGGCGCGTCCTCCTACAATGAGCAGTTCTTC
CASSFISVGASSYNEQFF
>TRBJ2-2|-|TRBV19|14|few
TGTGCCAGCAGCGGGACAGCTTGGACCGGGGAGCTGTTTTTT
CASSGTAWTGELFF
>TRBJ2-5|TRBD1|TRBV29-1|16|few
TGCAGCGTTGAAGATGGGACAGGGGAAGCACAAGAGACCCAGTACTTC
CSVEDGTGEAQETQYF
>TRBJ2-5|-|TRBV25-1|15|-
TGTGCCAGCAGTGATTCTCAACCGCGAAGAGACACCCAGTACTTC
CASSDSQPRRDTQYF
>TRBJ2-7|-|TRBV9|15|-
TGTGCCAGCAGCCCCGACGAACAGGGATCCTACGAGCAGTACTTC
CASSPDEQGSYEQYF
>TRBJ1-1|TRBD1|TRBV5-1|14|-
TGCGCCAGCAGCGCAGGGGGCGTGAACACTGAAGCTTTCTTT
CASSAGGVNTEAFF
>TRBJ1-2|-|TRBV11-2|15|-
TGTGCCAGCAGCGTGGCCGGGACTGATATCTATGGCTACACCTTC
CASSVAGTDIYGYTF
>TRBJ2-7|TRBD1|TRBV4-2|15|few
TGTGCCAGCAGCCAGGACAGGGGGGCTCACTACGAGCAGTACTTC
CASSQDRGAHYEQYF
>TRBJ2-7|-|TRBV4-2|15|many
TGTGCCAGCAGTCGGGGGGCTAGCGGTCCCTACGAGCAGTACTTC
CASSRGASGPYEQYF
>TRBJ2-3|-|TRBV20-1|15|few
TGCAGTGCTAGAGATAATAGGGGCAGCGCAGATACGCAGTATTTT
CSARDNRGSADTQYF
>TRBJ1-4|TRBD1|TRBV20-1|18|many
TGCAGTGCTAGAGATCATATTGACAGGGCGGCAACTAATGAAAAACTGTTTTTT
CSARDHIDRAATNEKLFF
>TRBJ1-3|-|TRBV6-1|14|-
TGTGCCAGCAAGAACCAGGGCTCTGGAAACACCATATATTTT
CASKNQGSGNTIYF
>TRBJ1-1|TRBD1|TRBV20-1|13|few
TGCAGTGCTAGGGGACAGGGAAGCACTGAAGCTTTCTTT
CSARGQGSTEAFF
>TRBJ2-5|TRBD1|TRBV5-1|15|many
TGCGCCAGCAGACGGGACAGGGGACAGGCAGAGACCCAGTACTTC
CASRRDRGQAETQYF
>TRBJ1-2|-|TRBV12-3/TRBV12-4|13|many
TGTGCCAGCAGTTCAAACAGGGAAGGTGGCTACACCTTC
CASSSNREGGYTF
>TRBJ2-3|-|TRBV7-2|12|few
TGTGCCAGCAGCTCGGACATCATCAGGCAGTATTTT
CASSSDIIRQYF
>TRBJ2-2|-|TRBV12-3/TRBV12-4|14|few
TGTGCCAGCAGCCAGCAAGTCCCGGCCCGGGAGCTGTTTTTT
CASSQQVPARELFF
>TRBJ2-3|-|TRBV7-2|13|few
TGTGCCAGCACGACAGGATTCACAGATACGCAGTATTTT
CASTTGFTDTQYF
>TRBJ1-5|TRBD1|TRBV20-1|15|-
TGCAGTGCTAGATATGACAGGGCCGGGAATCAGCCCCAGCATTTT
CSARYDRAGNQPQHF
>TRBJ1-1|TRBD1|TRBV27|14|few
TGTGCCAGCAGTCCGACGTGGGACAGCACTGAAGCTTTCTTT
CASSPTWDSTEAFF
>TRBJ2-1|TRBD2|TRBV24-1|16|few
TGTGCCACCAGTGATTGGACTAGCGGGGGAAACAATGAGCAGTTCTTC
CATSDWTSGGNNEQFF
>TRBJ1-6|-|TRBV7-2|14|-
TGTGCCAGCAGCTTAGCTAGCCAGAATTCACCCCTCCACTTT
CASSLASQNSPLHF
>TRBJ2-4|-|TRBV12-3/TRBV12-4|13|many
TGTGCCAGCAGTTTTACTAGCAGGGACATTCAGTACTTC
CASSFTSRDIQYF
>TRBJ2-7|-|TRBV21-1|14|-
TGTGCCAGCAGCCCCCATCGCCCAGCGGGAGAGCAGTACTTC
CASSPHRPAGEQYF
>TRBJ2-3|-|TRBV20-1|14|-
TGCAGTGCGGATGTGGGGCGGAGCACAGATACGCAGTATTTT
CSADVGRSTDTQYF
>TRBJ1-1|-|TRBV6-6|13|many
TGCGCCAGCAGCTGGACAGTGAACACTGAAGCTTTCTTT
CASSWTVNTEAFF
>TRBJ2-5|-|TRBV15|13|-
TGTGCCACCAGCAGAGTCCCCGGGGAGACCCAGTACTTC
CATSRVPGETQYF
>TRBJ2-7|-|TRBV20-1|15|-
TGCAGTGCTAGAGACGGCGGGCTTACTCCCTACGAGCAGTACTTC
CSARDGGLTPYEQYF
>TRBJ2-7|-|TRBV20-1|11|-
TGCAGTGCTAGTTATCTCTACGAGCAGTACTTC
CSASYLYEQYF
>TRBJ2-5|-|TRBV7-2|13|-
TGTGCCAGCAGCTTATATTGGGGGGAGACCCAGTACTTC
CASSLYWGETQYF
>TRBJ1-2|-|TRBV20-1|12|-
TGCAGTGCGGCGGGGGGTAACTATGGCTACACCTTC
CSAAGGNYGYTF
>TRBJ2-7|TRBD2|TRBV7-9|12|many
TGTGCCAGCAGCTTTGGGGGGGTCGAGCAGTACTTC
CASSFGGVEQYF
>TRBJ1-2|-|TRBV6-2/TRBV6-3|14|once
TGTGCCAGCAGTTACAGGGAGGGGGTGAATGGCTACACCTTC
CASSYREGVNGYTF